These 25 T cell receptor beta chains came from one sample sequenced in a study of shared clonotypes between healthy human individuals. This table comes from immunoSEQ multiplex PCR, and its TCRdb copy is limited to in-frame clones, with some not included. The sample consists of hundreds of thousands of clones, about 96% of them appearing once. Sequencing input: naive CD4+ T cells sorted from blood. The sample's subset: CD45RA+ positively selected. These TCRs come from a woman aged 25 to 39 in good health.

The chain recombines TRBV27 with TRBJ1-4; a possible D gene is TRBD1 (6 bases). CDR3 length: 15 residues. CDR1 and CDR2 (germline): MNHEY, SMNVEV (reference sequence). Trimming took off 6 bases at V and 7 bases at J, with 18 bases between the two ends. CDR3 sequence: CASSRSGGQSEKLFF. The CDR3 nucleotides are TGTGCCAGCAGCCGGAGTGGGGGGCAGAGTGAAAAACTGTTTTTT.

This chain uses TRBV7-9 with TRBJ2-6; no reliable D call. V was shortened by 1 base and J by 8 bases, with 18 bases between the two germline ends. This CDR3 is 17 amino acids long. CDR1 is SEHNR and CDR2 is FQNEAQ in the germline V gene (reference sequence). The DNA for the CDR3 is TGTGCCAGCAGCTTAGAGCGCCAACTCTGGGCGACCAACGTCCTGACTTTC. Translation gives CASSLERQLWATNVLTF.

The chain carries TRBV28 and TRBJ1-2, with 7 bases that match TRBD1. Germline-derived CDR1 and CDR2 are MDHEN and SYDVKM. The CDR3 runs to 15 residues. Trimming removed 6 bases from V and 2 bases from J; junction bases left unmatched: 9. CDR3 sequence: CASSQNRGWNYGYTF. The CDR3, as DNA: TGTGCCAGCAGCCAAAACAGGGGTTGGAACTATGGCTACACCTTC.

The chain employs TRBV2 and TRBJ2-5; 10 bases map to TRBD2. Germline V gene sequence: CDR1 SNHLY, CDR2 FYNNEI. V gave up 7 bases and J gave up 5 bases; unmatched junction bases: 7. The CDR3 is made up of 14 amino acids. CDR3 sequence: CASTQREGWETQYF. The CDR3 DNA follows: TGTGCCAGCACCCAGCGGGAGGGCTGGGAGACCCAGTACTTC.

The chain couples TRBV7-8 to TRBJ2-3; D uncertain. The germline V gene has CDR1 SGHVS and CDR2 FQNEAQ. Trimming took off 5 bases at V and 2 bases at J, with 8 bases between the two ends. The CDR3 contains 13 residues. The CDR3 DNA reads as TGTGCCAGCAGCCCCCATGCCACAGATACGCAGTATTTT. Translation gives CASSPHATDTQYF.

The V gene is TRBV10-2, the J gene TRBJ1-1; D is uncertain. Germline CDR1 WSHSY, CDR2 SAAADI. V was clipped by 0 bases and J by 4 bases, with 15 bases between them. The CDR3 extends over 16 amino acids. For the CDR3, the DNA is TGCGCCAGCAGTGAGTCGTTGGCGGCTGTGGGCACTGAAGCTTTCTTT. It specifies CASSESLAAVGTEAFF.

The chain couples TRBV11-3 to TRBJ2-5; D is undetermined. Trimming pared 3 bases from V and 1 base from J, leaving 12 bases between. The V gene's germline CDR1 is SGHNT and CDR2 YENEEA. This CDR3 contains 15 residues. The CDR3 DNA reads as TGTGCCAGCAGCTTGTCTTACTCGCCCCAAGAGACCCAGTACTTC. Protein sequence: CASSLSYSPQETQYF.

The rearrangement joins TRBV19 to TRBJ2-7, with 11 bases aligning to TRBD1. V gave up 4 bases and J gave up 4 bases; unmatched junction bases: 6. Germline loops: CDR1 LNHDA, CDR2 SQIVND (reference sequence). This CDR3 has 15 residues. In DNA, the CDR3 is TGTGCCAGTAGTACACTGGGACAGGGGGTTTACGAGCAGTACTTC. This codes for CASSTLGQGVYEQYF.

The genes are TRBV11-2 and TRBJ2-2; D is possibly TRBD1 (6 bases). Trimming shortened V by 6 bases and J by 7 bases, and 12 bases separated the two germline ends. This CDR3 spans 13 amino acids. Germline V gene data show CDR1 as SGHAT and CDR2 as FQNNGV. The CDR3 DNA reads TGTGCCAGCAGAGAACAGGGAGACGGGGAGCTGTTTTTT. It specifies CASREQGDGELFF.

CDR3 bases: TGTGCCAGCTCACCACAACGTACCGGGCTAGCACCTAGCACAGATACGCAGTATTTT. It codes for CASSPQRTGLAPSTDTQYF. The rearrangement joins TRBV18 to TRBJ2-3; TRBD2 is a possible D gene (5 bases). The V gene lost 1 base and the J gene lost 0 bases, with 20 bases spanning the gap. The CDR3 totals 19 residues. Germline CDR1 KGHSH, CDR2 LQKENI.

This clone was observed a single time. The chain has TRBV5-1 and TRBJ2-1; 16 nucleotides line up with TRBD2. The germline CDR1 and CDR2 sequences are SGHRS and YFSETQ. V lost 4 bases to trimming and J lost 0 bases; unmatched junction nucleotides: 19. This CDR3 spans 23 amino acids. DNA of the CDR3: TGCGCCAGCAGCCCCGGTGCTCGGAGGGGACTAGCGGGAGGGCCATTCTCCTACAATGAGCAGTTCTTC. Translated: CASSPGARRGLAGGPFSYNEQFF.

This rearrangement joins TRBV7-9 to TRBJ2-4; weak D call: TRBD1 (6 bases). The CDR3 is 15 amino acids. Germline V lookup: CDR1 SEHNR, CDR2 FQNEAQ (reference sequence). Trimming took off 4 bases at V and 1 base at J, with 11 bases between the two ends. The CDR3 sequence: CASSSAQGAKNIQYF. The CDR3 region has the DNA TGTGCCAGCAGCTCGGCTCAGGGGGCCAAAAACATTCAGTACTTC.

The V gene is TRBV5-6, the J gene TRBJ2-5; D uncertain. This CDR3 region has 13 residues. CDR1 and CDR2 (germline): SGHDT, YYEEEE. The V end lost 4 bases, the J end lost 5 bases, and 12 bases lay between the germline ends. Here the CDR3 DNA reads TGTGCCAGCAGCGATTACGCTGGGGAGACCCAGTACTTC. Amino acid sequence: CASSDYAGETQYF.

V and J are TRBV6-6 and TRBJ1-5, with TRBD1 as a possible D gene (5 bases). The germline gives CDR1 MNHNY, CDR2 SVGAGI (reference sequence). CDR3 size: 15 residues. V dropped 2 bases and J dropped 7 bases, with 15 bases sitting between them. For the CDR3, the DNA is TGTGCCAGCAGTTACGGGATGGGGGAGGGACAGCCCCAGCATTTT. Translating gives CASSYGMGEGQPQHF.

The CDR3 here is CASSLGDDMYGYTF. For the CDR3, the DNA is TGTGCCAGCAGCTTAGGAGACGACATGTATGGCTACACCTTC. The chain recombines TRBV11-1 with TRBJ1-2, with D unclear. The germline CDR1 and CDR2 sequences are SGHAT and FQDESV (reference sequence). Between the trimmed V and J ends, which lost 1 base and 5 bases, there was a span of 11 bases. The CDR3 covers 14 residues.

This rearrangement joins TRBV6-5 to TRBJ2-7; unclear D gene. The CDR3 has 11 residues. Germline V CDR1 and CDR2: MNHEY, SVGAGI. The ends were cut back, 0 bases at V and 6 bases at J, with 3 bases in the middle. The CDR3 coding sequence is TGTGCCAGCAGTTACTCGGCCGAGCAGTACTTC. This sequence encodes CASSYSAEQYF.

The V call is TRBV28, the J call TRBJ1-4; D ambiguous. V dropped 2 bases and J dropped 0 bases, with 7 bases sitting between them. Germline V gene data show CDR1 as MDHEN and CDR2 as SYDVKM. The CDR3 totals 15 residues. CDR3: CASSLGSATNEKLFF. The CDR3 DNA sequence: TGTGCCAGCAGTTTAGGAAGCGCAACTAATGAAAAACTGTTTTTT.

The chain couples TRBV19 to TRBJ2-5; 10 bases line up with TRBD2. V lost 2 bases to trimming and J lost 3 bases; unmatched junction nucleotides: 6. Germline assignment: CDR1 LNHDA and CDR2 SQIVND (reference sequence). The CDR3 is made up of 16 amino acids. This chain's CDR3 is CASSIRLAGAKETQYF. The CDR3 bases are TGTGCCAGTAGTATACGTCTAGCGGGAGCGAAAGAGACCCAGTACTTC.

The CDR3 region has the DNA TGTGCCAGCACCCCCAATCGAAGGAATGAGCAGTTCTTC. Its protein product is CASTPNRRNEQFF. The chain joins TRBV6-5 to TRBJ2-1; D is uncertain. CDR1 and CDR2 from the germline V gene are MNHEY and SVGAGI. The ends were cut back, 7 bases at V and 7 bases at J, with 14 bases in the middle. The CDR3 runs to 13 residues.

The V call is TRBV30, the J call TRBJ2-2; no clear D. CDR1 and CDR2 from the germline V gene are GTSNPN and SVGIG (reference sequence). The germline V and J ends were trimmed by 1 base and 6 bases, with 12 bases remaining between them. There are 14 residues in the CDR3. The CDR3 loop is CAWSGTQGPGELFF. For the CDR3, the DNA is TGTGCCTGGAGTGGAACCCAAGGCCCCGGGGAGCTGTTTTTT.

The chain has TRBV7-8 and TRBJ2-1, with TRBD2 identical over 8 bases. The trim removed 6 bases at V and 4 bases at J, leaving 2 bases unmatched. The CDR3 has 13 amino acids. CDR1 is SGHVS and CDR2 is FQNEAQ in the germline V gene. In DNA form, the CDR3 reads TGTGCCAGCAGACTAGCGGAGTACAATGAGCAGTTCTTC. Translated: CASRLAEYNEQFF.

CDR3 sequence reads: CASSYWAAGEGQETQYF. The DNA for the CDR3 is TGCGCCAGCAGCTACTGGGCAGCGGGAGAGGGCCAAGAGACCCAGTACTTC. The genes are TRBV5-1 and TRBJ2-5; 8 nucleotides agree with TRBD2. The CDR3 has 17 amino acids. V lost 3 bases, J lost 1 base, and 11 bases stayed unmatched. Per the germline V gene, CDR1 is SGHRS and CDR2 is YFSETQ. Using reference TRBV5-1 and TRBJ2-5 for the parts outside the CDR3, the full variable domain is KAGVTQTPRYLIKTRGQQVTLSCSPISGHRSVSWYQQTPGQGLQFLFEYFSETQRNKGNFPGRFSGRQFSNSRSEMNVSTLELGDSALYLCASSYWAAGEGQETQYFGPGTRLLVL.

The chain uses TRBV7-6 and TRBJ1-3; maybe TRBD1 (5 bases). This CDR3 has 15 residues. V lost 1 base and J lost 4, with 11 bases in between. Germline V gives CDR1 SGHVS, CDR2 FNYEAQ. CDR3 coding DNA: TGTGCCAGCAGCTTAGGTCGTGGGGCCGGAAACACCATATATTTT. Encoded protein: CASSLGRGAGNTIYF.

The V gene is TRBV2, the J gene TRBJ1-1; D ambiguous. The CDR3 sequence is 11 residues long. Germline V gene sequence: CDR1 SNHLY, CDR2 FYNNEI. V was clipped by 5 bases and J by 4 bases, with 5 bases between them. The CDR3 DNA reads as TGTGCCAGCAGTTACAGCACTGAAGCTTTCTTT. Translation: CASSYSTEAFF.

The chain links TRBV6-5 to TRBJ2-7, with D uncertain. V lost 6 bases, J lost 2 bases, and 14 bases lay in between. Germline lookup yields CDR1 MNHEY and CDR2 SVGAGI. The CDR3 is 14 residues long. The CDR3 spells CASSPDSGPYEQYF. CDR3 DNA: TGTGCCAGCAGCCCAGACTCAGGCCCCTACGAGCAGTACTTC.